This T cell receptor beta chain was observed in a study of technical replicates of blood from several donors. The V gene lost 2 bases and the J gene lost 2 bases, with 7 bases spanning the gap. This CDR3 contains 14 residues. Germline V gene lookup returns CDR1 MDHEN and CDR2 SYDVKM. TCRdb's copy holds only in-frame clones and misses some; the assay was immunoSEQ multiplex PCR. The sample gives around 50,000 clones, roughly 95% of which show up once; about 0.39% is in the top ten. The sequence came from a human donor in good health. V usage is TRBV28 and J usage is TRBJ1-3, with D unclear. The specimen sequenced was T cells isolated from PBMCs. The CDR3 DNA is TGTGCCAGCAGTTTAACTTTCACTGGAAACACCATATATTTT. It translates to CASSLTFTGNTIYF.